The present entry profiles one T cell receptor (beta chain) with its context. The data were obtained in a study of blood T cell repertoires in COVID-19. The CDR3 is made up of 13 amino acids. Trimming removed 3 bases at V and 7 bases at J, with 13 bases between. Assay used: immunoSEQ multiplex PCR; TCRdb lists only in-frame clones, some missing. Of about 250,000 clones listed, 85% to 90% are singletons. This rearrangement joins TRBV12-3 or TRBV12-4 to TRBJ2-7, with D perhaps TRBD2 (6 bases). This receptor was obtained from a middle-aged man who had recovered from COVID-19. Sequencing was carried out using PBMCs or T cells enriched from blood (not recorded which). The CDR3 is CASSFGRAGEQYF. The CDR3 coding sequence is TGTGCCAGCAGTTTTGGCAGGGCGGGAGAGCAGTACTTC.